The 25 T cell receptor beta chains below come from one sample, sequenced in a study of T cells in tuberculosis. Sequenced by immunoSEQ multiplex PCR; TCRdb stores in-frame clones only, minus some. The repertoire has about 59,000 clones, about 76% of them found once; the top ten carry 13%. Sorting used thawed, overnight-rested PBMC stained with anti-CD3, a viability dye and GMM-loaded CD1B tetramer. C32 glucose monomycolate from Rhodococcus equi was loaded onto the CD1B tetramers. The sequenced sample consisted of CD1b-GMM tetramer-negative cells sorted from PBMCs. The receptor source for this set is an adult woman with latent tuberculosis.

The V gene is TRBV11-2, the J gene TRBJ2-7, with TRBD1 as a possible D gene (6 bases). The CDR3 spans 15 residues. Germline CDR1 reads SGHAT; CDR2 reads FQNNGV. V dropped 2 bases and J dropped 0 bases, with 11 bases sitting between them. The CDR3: CASSLNRASSYEQYF. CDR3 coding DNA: TGTGCCAGCAGCTTAAACAGGGCCAGCTCCTACGAGCAGTACTTC.

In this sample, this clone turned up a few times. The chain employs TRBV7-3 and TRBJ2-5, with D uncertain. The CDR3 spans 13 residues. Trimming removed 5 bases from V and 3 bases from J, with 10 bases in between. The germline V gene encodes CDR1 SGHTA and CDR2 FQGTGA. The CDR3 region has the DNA TGTGCCAGCAGCCCCGGGTCTGAAGAGACCCAGTACTTC. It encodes CASSPGSEETQYF.

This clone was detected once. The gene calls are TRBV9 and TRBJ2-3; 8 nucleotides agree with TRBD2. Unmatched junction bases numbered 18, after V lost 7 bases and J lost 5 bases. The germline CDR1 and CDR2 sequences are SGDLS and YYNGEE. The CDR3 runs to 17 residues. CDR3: CASGGFAGGQVRDTQYF. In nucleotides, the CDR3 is TGTGCCAGCGGGGGTTTTGCGGGGGGACAAGTGAGAGATACGCAGTATTTT. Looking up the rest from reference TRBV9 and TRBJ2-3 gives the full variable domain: DSGVTQTPKHLITATGQRVTLRCSPRSGDLSVYWYQQSLDQGLQFLIQYYNGEERAKGNILERFSAQQFPDLHSELNLSSLELGDSALYFCASGGFAGGQVRDTQYFGPGTRLTVL.

In DNA, the CDR3 is TGTGCCAGCAGCTTGGCAGCGGGGTCCAAGTACTTC. It is translated as CASSLAAGSKYF. The chain uses TRBV7-9 and TRBJ2-5; TRBD2 aligns across 7 bases. Germline loops: CDR1 SEHNR, CDR2 FQNEAQ (reference sequence). The CDR3 loop spans 12 amino acids. Trimming cost V 3 bases and J 12 bases; bases outside gene matches: 7. Supplemented by reference TRBV7-9 and TRBJ2-5, the full variable domain reads DTGVSQNPRHKITKRGQNVTFRCDPISEHNRLYWYRQTLGQGPEFLTYFQNEAQLEKSRLLSDRFSAERPKGSFSTLEIQRTEQGDSAMYLCASSLAAGSKYFGPGTRLLVL.

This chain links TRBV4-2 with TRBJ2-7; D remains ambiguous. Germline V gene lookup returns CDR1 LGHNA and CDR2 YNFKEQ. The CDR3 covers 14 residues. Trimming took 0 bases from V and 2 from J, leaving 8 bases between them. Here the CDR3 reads CASSQDRQAYEQYF. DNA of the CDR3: TGTGCCAGCAGCCAAGATCGGCAGGCCTACGAGCAGTACTTC.

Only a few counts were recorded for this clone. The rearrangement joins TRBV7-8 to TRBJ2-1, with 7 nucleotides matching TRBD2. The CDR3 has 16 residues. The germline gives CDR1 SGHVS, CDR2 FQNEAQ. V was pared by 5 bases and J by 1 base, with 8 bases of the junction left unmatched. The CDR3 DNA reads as TGTGCCAGCAGCCAATTCGGAGCGGGGTCCTACAATGAGCAGTTCTTC. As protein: CASSQFGAGSYNEQFF.

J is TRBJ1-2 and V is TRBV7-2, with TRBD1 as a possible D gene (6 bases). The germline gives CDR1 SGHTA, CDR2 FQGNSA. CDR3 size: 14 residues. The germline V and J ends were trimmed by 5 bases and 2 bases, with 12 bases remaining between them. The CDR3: CASSLRQVNYGYTF. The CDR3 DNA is TGTGCCAGCAGCCTCAGACAGGTGAACTATGGCTACACCTTC.

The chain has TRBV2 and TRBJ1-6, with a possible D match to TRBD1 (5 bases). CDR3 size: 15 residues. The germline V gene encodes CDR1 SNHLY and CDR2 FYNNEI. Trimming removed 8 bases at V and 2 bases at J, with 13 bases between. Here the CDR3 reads CASAGGGAYNSPLHF. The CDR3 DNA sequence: TGTGCCAGCGCGGGGGGGGGAGCCTATAATTCACCCCTCCACTTT. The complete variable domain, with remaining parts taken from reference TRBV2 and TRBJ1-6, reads EPEVTQTPSHQVTQMGQEVILRCVPISNHLYFYWYRQILGQKVEFLVSFYNNEISEKSEIFDDQFSVERPDGSNFTLKIRSTKLEDSAMYFCASAGGGAYNSPLHFGNGTRLTVT.

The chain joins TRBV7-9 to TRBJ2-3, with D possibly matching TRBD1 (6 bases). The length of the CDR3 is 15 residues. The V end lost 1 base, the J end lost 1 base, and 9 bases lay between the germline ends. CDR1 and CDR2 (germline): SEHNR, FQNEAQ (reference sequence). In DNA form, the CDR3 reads TGTGCCAGCAGCTTAGAACAGGGCGGCACAGATACGCAGTATTTT. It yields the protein CASSLEQGGTDTQYF.

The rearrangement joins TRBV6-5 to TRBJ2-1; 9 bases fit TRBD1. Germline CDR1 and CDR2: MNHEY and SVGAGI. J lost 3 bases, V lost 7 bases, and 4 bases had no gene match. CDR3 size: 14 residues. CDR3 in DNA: TGTGCCAGCAAGACAGGGGGGGACTACAATGAGCAGTTCTTC. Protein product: CASKTGGDYNEQFF.

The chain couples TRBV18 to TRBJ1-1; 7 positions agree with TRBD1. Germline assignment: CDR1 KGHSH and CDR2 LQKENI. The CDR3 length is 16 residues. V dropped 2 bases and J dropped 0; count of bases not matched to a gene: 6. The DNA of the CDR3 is TGTGCCAGCTCACCATCCGGGACAGCTATGAACACTGAAGCTTTCTTT. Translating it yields CASSPSGTAMNTEAFF.

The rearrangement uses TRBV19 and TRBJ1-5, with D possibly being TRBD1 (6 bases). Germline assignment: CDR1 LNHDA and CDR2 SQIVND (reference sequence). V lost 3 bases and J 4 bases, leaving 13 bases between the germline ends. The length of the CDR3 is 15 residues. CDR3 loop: CASSIAQGLNQPQHF. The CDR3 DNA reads TGTGCCAGTAGTATCGCCCAGGGGTTAAATCAGCCCCAGCATTTT.

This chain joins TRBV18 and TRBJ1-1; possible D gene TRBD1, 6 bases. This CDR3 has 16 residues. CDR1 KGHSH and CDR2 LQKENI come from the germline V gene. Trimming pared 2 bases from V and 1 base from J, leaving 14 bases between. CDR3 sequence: CASSPTGRTENTEAFF. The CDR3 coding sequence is TGTGCCAGCTCACCAACGGGACGGACAGAGAACACTGAAGCTTTCTTT.

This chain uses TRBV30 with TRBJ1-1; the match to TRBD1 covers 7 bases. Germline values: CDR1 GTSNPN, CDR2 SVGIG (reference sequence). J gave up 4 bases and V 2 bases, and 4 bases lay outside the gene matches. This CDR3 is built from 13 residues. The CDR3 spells CAWSNRGRTEAFF. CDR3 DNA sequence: TGTGCCTGGAGTAACAGGGGTCGCACTGAAGCTTTCTTT.

The chain's CDR3 is CSTSGELQETQYF. In DNA form, the CDR3 reads TGCAGCACTAGCGGGGAACTACAAGAGACCCAGTACTTC. The rearrangement joins TRBV29-1 to TRBJ2-5; TRBD2 aligns across 10 bases. V shed 8 bases, J shed 2 bases, and the junction held 5 bases outside the gene matches. Germline values: CDR1 SQVTM, CDR2 ANQGSEA. There are 13 residues in the CDR3.

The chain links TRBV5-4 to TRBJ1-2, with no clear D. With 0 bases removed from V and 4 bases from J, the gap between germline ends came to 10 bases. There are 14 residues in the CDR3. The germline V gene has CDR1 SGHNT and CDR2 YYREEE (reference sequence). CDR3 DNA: TGTGCCAGCAGCTTGGAGGACGGGATCTATGGCTACACCTTC. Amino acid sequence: CASSLEDGIYGYTF.

The CDR3 DNA follows: TGTGCCAGCAGTGTCAGGCAGGGGCGCGGACAGCCCCAGCATTTT. It encodes CASSVRQGRGQPQHF. The chain employs TRBV6-5 and TRBJ1-5; a weak D match, TRBD1 (6 bases). Germline V CDR1 and CDR2: MNHEY, SVGAGI. V lost 5 bases and J lost 7, with 18 bases in between. This CDR3 has 15 amino acids.

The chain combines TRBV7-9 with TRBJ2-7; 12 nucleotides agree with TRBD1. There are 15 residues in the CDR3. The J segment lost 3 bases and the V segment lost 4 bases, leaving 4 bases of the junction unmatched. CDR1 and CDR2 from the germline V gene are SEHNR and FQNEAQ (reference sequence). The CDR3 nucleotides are TGTGCCAGCAGCTCCCGGGACAGGGGGCACTACGAGCAGTACTTC. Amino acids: CASSSRDRGHYEQYF.

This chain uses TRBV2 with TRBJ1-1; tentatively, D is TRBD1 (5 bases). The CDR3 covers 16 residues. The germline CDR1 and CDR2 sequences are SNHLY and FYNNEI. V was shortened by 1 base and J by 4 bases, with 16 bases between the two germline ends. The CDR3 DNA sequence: TGTGCCAGCAGTGAAGTGGGACTCTTTAGGGGCACTGAAGCTTTCTTT. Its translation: CASSEVGLFRGTEAFF.

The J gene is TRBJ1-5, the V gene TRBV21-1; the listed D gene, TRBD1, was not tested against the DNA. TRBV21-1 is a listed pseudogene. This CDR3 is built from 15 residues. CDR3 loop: CASYRTPFSNQPQHF. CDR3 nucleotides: TGTGCCAGCTATCGGACACCTTTTAGCAATCAGCCCCAGCATTTT.

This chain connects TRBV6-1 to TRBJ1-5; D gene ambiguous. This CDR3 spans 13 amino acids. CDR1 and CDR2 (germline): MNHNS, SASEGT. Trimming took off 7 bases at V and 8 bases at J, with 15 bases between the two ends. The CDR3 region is CASMPGIPEPQHF. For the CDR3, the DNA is TGTGCCAGCATGCCCGGGATTCCCGAGCCCCAGCATTTT.

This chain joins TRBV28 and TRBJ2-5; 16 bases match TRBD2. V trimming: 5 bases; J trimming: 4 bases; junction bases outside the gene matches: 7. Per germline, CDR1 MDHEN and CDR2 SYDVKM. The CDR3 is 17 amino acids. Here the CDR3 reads CASSPGTSGGAGETQYF. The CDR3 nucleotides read TGTGCCAGCAGTCCTGGGACTAGCGGGGGGGCCGGAGAGACCCAGTACTTC.

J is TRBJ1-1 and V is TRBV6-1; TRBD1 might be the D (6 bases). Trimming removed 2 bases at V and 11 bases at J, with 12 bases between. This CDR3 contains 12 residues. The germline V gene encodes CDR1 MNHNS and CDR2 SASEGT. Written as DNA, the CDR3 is TGTGCCAGCAGTGAACAGGGGTGGGGGGCTTTCTTT. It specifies CASSEQGWGAFF.

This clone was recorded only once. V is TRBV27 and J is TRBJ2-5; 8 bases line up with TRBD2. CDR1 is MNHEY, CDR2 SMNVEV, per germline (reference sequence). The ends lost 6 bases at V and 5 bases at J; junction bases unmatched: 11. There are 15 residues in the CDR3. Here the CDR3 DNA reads TGTGCCAGCAGCTCCCCCGGGAGGGCAGGGGAGACCCAGTACTTC. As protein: CASSSPGRAGETQYF.

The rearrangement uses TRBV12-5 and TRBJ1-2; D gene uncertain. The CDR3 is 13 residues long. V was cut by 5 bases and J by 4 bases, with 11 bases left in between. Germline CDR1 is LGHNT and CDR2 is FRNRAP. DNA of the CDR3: TGTGCTAGTGGTCCCCGGTCCTCCTATGGCTACACCTTC. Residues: CASGPRSSYGYTF.